The rows below give T cell receptor beta chains drawn from one sample of a study of blood T cell repertoires in COVID-19. The repertoire was sequenced with immunoSEQ multiplex PCR; TCRdb's copy has only in-frame clones and lacks some. The sample carries 200,000 to 250,000 clones, approximately 87% recorded once. The specimen was peripheral blood. The receptors here all came from a woman aged 50 to 60 with acute or convalescent COVID-19. CDR3s include the opening cysteine and the closing phenylalanine or tryptophan. The D gene is left open where the match is weak. For some rows the clone size is stated as once, few or many, or as a class when expanded; others skip it.

d_gene: TRBD1; v_gene: TRBV7-2; abundance: .; j_gene: TRBJ2-3; CDR3nt: TGTGCCAGCAGCTATCGACAGGGAACAGATACGCAGTATTTT; CDR3aa: CASSYRQGTDTQYF
d_gene: .; v_gene: TRBV3-1/TRBV3-2; abundance: .; j_gene: TRBJ1-2; CDR3nt: TGTGCCAGCAGCCAAGACCCAGGAGCGGGGGCCTATGGCTACACCTTC; CDR3aa: CASSQDPGAGAYGYTF
d_gene: .; v_gene: TRBV19; abundance: .; j_gene: TRBJ1-2; CDR3nt: TGTGCCAGTAGTATGGAGGTCTATGGCTACACCTTC; CDR3aa: CASSMEVYGYTF
d_gene: TRBD1; v_gene: TRBV5-5; abundance: .; j_gene: TRBJ2-3; CDR3nt: TGTGCCAGCAGCTTGGGGGGACAGGGGAGCACAGATACGCAGTATTTT; CDR3aa: CASSLGGQGSTDTQYF
d_gene: TRBD2; v_gene: TRBV6-2/TRBV6-3; abundance: .; j_gene: TRBJ2-7; CDR3nt: TGTGCCAGCAGTATAGGACTAGTTCCCTACGAGCAGTACTTC; CDR3aa: CASSIGLVPYEQYF
d_gene: TRBD1; v_gene: TRBV11-3; abundance: .; j_gene: TRBJ1-1; CDR3nt: TGTGCCAGCAGCTTAGATTCCTCCGGGACAGGGGCTTTCTTT; CDR3aa: CASSLDSSGTGAFF
d_gene: .; v_gene: TRBV7-9; abundance: .; j_gene: TRBJ1-2; CDR3nt: TGTGCCAGCAGCTTTAGGTTACAGGGCTACACCTTC; CDR3aa: CASSFRLQGYTF
d_gene: TRBD2; v_gene: TRBV4-3; abundance: .; j_gene: TRBJ2-3; CDR3nt: TGCGCCAGCAGCCAAGACCTAAGTACTAGCGGGACAGATACGCAGTATTTT; CDR3aa: CASSQDLSTSGTDTQYF
d_gene: .; v_gene: TRBV30; abundance: .; j_gene: TRBJ1-6; CDR3nt: TGTGCCTGGAGGGCCCAGGGGTCACCCCTCCACTTT; CDR3aa: CAWRAQGSPLHF
d_gene: .; v_gene: TRBV4-1; abundance: .; j_gene: TRBJ1-2; CDR3nt: TGCGCCAGCAGCCAAGATACGGGGTTCCTCGCTGGCTACACCTTC; CDR3aa: CASSQDTGFLAGYTF
d_gene: .; v_gene: TRBV24-1; abundance: .; j_gene: TRBJ2-2; CDR3nt: TGTGCCACCAGTGACGTCACCGGGGAGCTGTTTTTT; CDR3aa: CATSDVTGELFF
d_gene: TRBD2; v_gene: TRBV5-1; abundance: .; j_gene: TRBJ2-1; CDR3nt: TGCGCCAGCAGCTTGATAGGCGGGAGCTCCTACAATGAGCAGTTCTTC; CDR3aa: CASSLIGGSSYNEQFF
d_gene: TRBD2; v_gene: TRBV7-2; abundance: .; j_gene: TRBJ2-1; CDR3nt: TGTGCCAGCAGCTCGGCCGGGACTAGCCCGTACAATGAGCAGTTCTTC; CDR3aa: CASSSAGTSPYNEQFF
d_gene: .; v_gene: TRBV6-6; abundance: .; j_gene: TRBJ2-6; CDR3nt: TGTGCCAGCAGTTACTGGAGGTCCTCTGGGGCCAACGTCCTGACTTTC; CDR3aa: CASSYWRSSGANVLTF
d_gene: .; v_gene: TRBV7-2; abundance: .; j_gene: TRBJ2-5; CDR3nt: TGTGCCAGCAGCCGCGGGGTGGGTGAGACCCAGTACTTC; CDR3aa: CASSRGVGETQYF
d_gene: TRBD1; v_gene: TRBV7-9; abundance: .; j_gene: TRBJ1-2; CDR3nt: TGTGCCAGCAGCTTAGCTGGGTGGGACAGGGATCATGGCTACACCTTC; CDR3aa: CASSLAGWDRDHGYTF
d_gene: TRBD2; v_gene: TRBV10-3; abundance: .; j_gene: TRBJ2-3; CDR3nt: TGTGCCACCGTGGGGACTAGCGGGAATTTAGATACGCAGTATTTT; CDR3aa: CATVGTSGNLDTQYF
d_gene: TRBD2; v_gene: TRBV11-2; abundance: once; j_gene: TRBJ2-7; CDR3nt: TGTGCCAGCAGCCTTAGCGGGGGGGCCTACGAGCAGTACTTC; CDR3aa: CASSLSGGAYEQYF
d_gene: TRBD1; v_gene: TRBV19; abundance: .; j_gene: TRBJ2-7; CDR3nt: TGTGCCACCCAGACAGCCCAGGGGGACGAGCAGTACTTC; CDR3aa: CATQTAQGDEQYF
d_gene: .; v_gene: TRBV18; abundance: .; j_gene: TRBJ1-1; CDR3nt: TGTGCCAGCTCACCGAACAGGGACGCAAACACTGAAGCTTTCTTT; CDR3aa: CASSPNRDANTEAFF
d_gene: TRBD2; v_gene: TRBV6-1; abundance: .; j_gene: TRBJ2-5; CDR3nt: TGTGCCAGCAGTGGGACTAGCGGGGGGTTCCAAGAGACCCAGTACTTC; CDR3aa: CASSGTSGGFQETQYF
d_gene: TRBD2; v_gene: TRBV6-5; abundance: .; j_gene: TRBJ2-1; CDR3nt: TGTGCCAGCAGTTACACCGTGGCTAGCGGTTCGGGTGAGCAGTTCTTC; CDR3aa: CASSYTVASGSGEQFF
d_gene: .; v_gene: TRBV24-1; abundance: .; j_gene: TRBJ2-2; CDR3nt: TGTGCCACTGAGTCCGGGGAGCTGTTTTTT; CDR3aa: CATESGELFF
d_gene: .; v_gene: TRBV7-3; abundance: few; j_gene: TRBJ2-7; CDR3nt: TGTGCCAGCAGCTTGTCGACGGGCGAGCAGTACTTC; CDR3aa: CASSLSTGEQYF
d_gene: .; v_gene: TRBV7-2; abundance: few; j_gene: TRBJ1-1; CDR3nt: TGTGCCAGCGGAATCGACAGGATGAACACTGAAGCTTTCTTT; CDR3aa: CASGIDRMNTEAFF
d_gene: TRBD2; v_gene: TRBV5-4; abundance: .; j_gene: TRBJ2-5; CDR3nt: TGTGCCAGCAGCCCCGGGACTAGGCAAGAGACCCAGTACTTC; CDR3aa: CASSPGTRQETQYF
d_gene: TRBD2; v_gene: TRBV2; abundance: .; j_gene: TRBJ2-2; CDR3nt: TGTGCCAGCAGTCCCGGGGGGGCCCGCACCGGGGAGCTGTTTTTT; CDR3aa: CASSPGGARTGELFF
d_gene: TRBD1; v_gene: TRBV2; abundance: .; j_gene: TRBJ2-7; CDR3nt: TGTGCCAGCCAGGGACAGATGTTCTCCTACGAGCAGTACTTC; CDR3aa: CASQGQMFSYEQYF
d_gene: TRBD2; v_gene: TRBV7-3; abundance: once; j_gene: TRBJ2-1; CDR3nt: TGTGCCAGCAGCTACGGACTAGCGGGGGGCTACAATGAGCAGTTCTTC; CDR3aa: CASSYGLAGGYNEQFF
d_gene: .; v_gene: TRBV5-5; abundance: .; j_gene: TRBJ2-1; CDR3nt: TGTGCCAGCAGGGCCGCAGGTTACAATGAGCAGTTCTTC; CDR3aa: CASRAAGYNEQFF
d_gene: .; v_gene: TRBV7-2; abundance: .; j_gene: TRBJ2-7; CDR3nt: TGTGCCAGCAGCTTAGGCGTCGGGGACGAGCAGTACTTC; CDR3aa: CASSLGVGDEQYF
d_gene: TRBD1; v_gene: TRBV5-1; abundance: .; j_gene: TRBJ2-5; CDR3nt: TGCGCCAGCAGCGTTCTACAGGGGCCTCAAGAGACCCAGTACTTC; CDR3aa: CASSVLQGPQETQYF
d_gene: TRBD2; v_gene: TRBV11-3; abundance: .; j_gene: TRBJ2-1; CDR3nt: TGTGCCAGCAGCTTAGGGGGACTAGCAGTTGAGCAGTTCTTC; CDR3aa: CASSLGGLAVEQFF
d_gene: .; v_gene: TRBV18; abundance: few; j_gene: TRBJ1-1; CDR3nt: TGTGCCAGCTCACCACCAAGATGGGGCGTGGGCCACAACTCCAACACTGAAGCTTTCTTT; CDR3aa: CASSPPRWGVGHNSNTEAFF
d_gene: .; v_gene: TRBV11-3; abundance: .; j_gene: TRBJ1-1; CDR3nt: TGTGCCAGCAGCTCCGGGACTGCGAACACTGAAGCTTTCTTT; CDR3aa: CASSSGTANTEAFF